One sample yielded the 29 T cell receptor beta chains listed below, sequenced in a study of cytotoxic CD8 clonotypes in ibrutinib-treated CLL. Using immunoSEQ multiplex PCR, the repertoire was profiled, and TCRdb retains in-frame clones only, with some absent. The table shows about 97,000 clones, with about 72% occurring only once. The source was PBMCs, collected after 12 months of ibrutinib treatment. These TCRs come from a human donor with chronic lymphocytic leukemia.

V is TRBV2 and J is TRBJ1-6; D ambiguous. The CDR3 has 12 residues. Germline V lookup: CDR1 SNHLY, CDR2 FYNNEI. V was shortened by 1 base and J by 6 bases, with 1 base between the two germline ends. CDR3 loop: CASSEVNSPLHF. The CDR3 DNA sequence: TGTGCCAGCAGTGAAGTTAATTCACCCCTCCACTTT.

The rearrangement joins TRBV9 to TRBJ1-1, with a tentative D call TRBD1 (5 bases). Trimming stripped 0 bases from V and 4 bases from J, with 13 bases between. Germline CDR1 and CDR2: SGDLS and YYNGEE. CDR3 size: 15 residues. CDR3: CASSVGEGSATEAFF. The DNA for the CDR3 is TGTGCCAGCAGCGTAGGGGAGGGGAGTGCCACTGAAGCTTTCTTT.

The V call is TRBV18, the J call TRBJ1-5; D is uncertain. CDR1 and CDR2 from the germline V gene are KGHSH and LQKENI. V lost 3 bases, J lost 0 bases, and 3 bases lay in between. This CDR3 is 13 amino acids long. CDR3 sequence (DNA): TGTGCCAGCTCACCCTTTAGCAATCAGCCCCAGCATTTT. This translates into CASSPFSNQPQHF.

The chain carries TRBV4-3 and TRBJ1-1, with D tentatively TRBD1 (5 bases). CDR3 size: 15 residues. Trimming left V 0 bases short and J 5 bases short, with 13 bases between. CDR1 is LGHNA and CDR2 is YSLEER in the germline V gene. The CDR3 bases are TGCGCCAGCAGCCAAGATTTCATGGGGGTTACTGAAGCTTTCTTT. Its translation is CASSQDFMGVTEAFF.

This clone is a singleton in its sample. The chain is built from TRBV7-6 and TRBJ1-4; D is uncertain. Germline V gene data show CDR1 as SGHVS and CDR2 as FNYEAQ. V gave up 5 bases and J gave up 7 bases, with 14 bases separating them. The CDR3 runs to 14 residues. The DNA for the CDR3 is TGTGCCAGCAGCCTTAACATTGGCCCTGAAAAACTGTTTTTT. Residues: CASSLNIGPEKLFF. Full variable domain (rest looked up from reference TRBV7-6 and TRBJ1-4): GAGVSQSPRYKVTKRGQDVALRCDPISGHVSLYWYRQALGQGPEFLTYFNYEAQQDKSGLPNDRFSAERPEGSISTLTIQRTEQRDSAMYRCASSLNIGPEKLFFGSGTQLSVL.

In this sample, this clone turned up once. Other DNA sequences in the same sample also yield this CDR3. The gene calls are TRBV2 and TRBJ1-1; D remains ambiguous. The CDR3 covers 13 residues. In germline, CDR1 is SNHLY, CDR2 FYNNEI. The V and J ends lost 3 bases and 2 bases respectively, with 7 bases between them. CDR3 DNA: TGTGCCAGCAGTGAGCAGACAAACACTGAAGCTTTCTTT. Its translation is CASSEQTNTEAFF.

The chain has TRBV7-9 and TRBJ1-4, with a possible D match to TRBD1 (5 bases). Trimming took off 5 bases at V and 2 bases at J, with 9 bases between the two ends. CDR1 is SEHNR, CDR2 FQNEAQ, per germline (reference sequence). The length of the CDR3 is 14 residues. The CDR3 region has the DNA TGTGCCAGCAGCGTCGGGACCACTAATGAAAAACTGTTTTTT. Its translation: CASSVGTTNEKLFF.

Regarding this clone: This sample also contains other DNA sequences that code for the same CDR3. The rearrangement links TRBV29-1 to TRBJ2-7; D is unresolved. Trimming removed 4 bases from V and 3 bases from J, with 7 bases in between. This CDR3 is 11 amino acids long. Germline loops: CDR1 SQVTM, CDR2 ANQGSEA. The CDR3 region is CSVGQNYEQYF. The CDR3 coding sequence is TGCAGCGTTGGGCAGAACTACGAGCAGTACTTC.

The genes are TRBV2 and TRBJ2-5; D is perhaps TRBD2 (5 bases). The ends were cut back, 0 bases at V and 4 bases at J, with 12 bases in the middle. The CDR3 runs to 15 residues. Germline lookup yields CDR1 SNHLY and CDR2 FYNNEI. As DNA, the CDR3 is TGTGCCAGCAGTGAAGCGCTTATGGGGAGAGAGACCCAGTACTTC. Translated, it gives CASSEALMGRETQYF.

The CDR3 sequence: CASSLEGLQETQYF. Here the CDR3 DNA reads TGCGCCAGCAGCTTGGAGGGGCTCCAAGAGACCCAGTACTTC. The V call is TRBV5-1, the J call TRBJ2-5; weak D call: TRBD1 (5 bases). The germline gives CDR1 SGHRS, CDR2 YFSETQ. V shed 0 bases and J shed 1 base, with 7 bases lying between them. The CDR3 has 14 amino acids. The whole variable domain, filled in from reference TRBV5-1 and TRBJ2-5, reads KAGVTQTPRYLIKTRGQQVTLSCSPISGHRSVSWYQQTPGQGLQFLFEYFSETQRNKGNFPGRFSGRQFSNSRSEMNVSTLELGDSALYLCASSLEGLQETQYFGPGTRLLVL.

This chain links TRBV9 with TRBJ2-1; D perhaps matches TRBD1 (5 bases). Germline V gene lookup returns CDR1 SGDLS and CDR2 YYNGEE. The CDR3 runs 15 residues. V dropped 0 bases and J dropped 4 bases, with 11 bases sitting between them. CDR3 sequence (DNA): TGTGCCAGCAGCGTAGGTCAGGGTGTATACAATGAGCAGTTCTTC. Translated: CASSVGQGVYNEQFF.

This rearrangement joins TRBV4-1 to TRBJ1-2; D gene unclear. CDR3 length: 15 residues. CDR1 MGHRA and CDR2 YSYEKL come from the germline V gene. V shed 8 bases and J shed 0 bases, with 16 bases lying between them. The CDR3 region has the DNA TGCGCCAGCTCCCCTAATGAGGTAGCTAACTATGGCTACACCTTC. Translated, it gives CASSPNEVANYGYTF.

This sequence joins TRBV14 and TRBJ2-6; D remains unclear. Germline CDR1 reads SGHDN; CDR2 reads FVKESK. Trimming removed 6 bases from V and 2 bases from J, with 14 bases in between. This CDR3 region has 16 residues. The CDR3 nucleotides read TGTGCCAGCAGTAATAGGTTGCTCCCTGGGGCCAACGTCCTGACTTTC. It encodes CASSNRLLPGANVLTF.

V usage is TRBV5-1 and J usage is TRBJ2-2; D call uncertain. The ends were cut back, 0 bases at V and 1 base at J, with 7 bases in the middle. The CDR3 extends over 15 amino acids. Germline assignment: CDR1 SGHRS and CDR2 YFSETQ. CDR3 in amino acids: CASSLGLGNTGELFF. The CDR3, as DNA: TGCGCCAGCAGCTTGGGCCTTGGGAACACCGGGGAGCTGTTTTTT.

This clone was counted between two and nine times. The chain has TRBV30 and TRBJ2-7; TRBD1 aligns across 8 bases. The CDR3 runs to 14 residues. CDR1 and CDR2 (germline): GTSNPN, SVGIG (reference sequence). V dropped 3 bases and J dropped 0; count of bases not matched to a gene: 4. This CDR3 is CAWRRTGSSYEQYF. CDR3 bases: TGTGCCTGGAGGAGGACAGGGAGCTCCTACGAGCAGTACTTC.

The V gene is TRBV7-8, the J gene TRBJ2-7, with a weak D call TRBD1 (5 bases). CDR1 and CDR2 from the germline V gene are SGHVS and FQNEAQ. This CDR3 comprises 12 residues. The ends were cut back, 5 bases at V and 6 bases at J, with 11 bases in the middle. The CDR3 is CASSPSGIEQYF. The CDR3, as DNA: TGTGCCAGCAGCCCCTCAGGGATCGAGCAGTACTTC.

V and J are TRBV28 and TRBJ2-1; D is ambiguous. Between the trimmed V and J ends, which lost 7 bases and 9 bases, there was a span of 10 bases. The germline gives CDR1 MDHEN, CDR2 SYDVKM. The CDR3 consists of 11 residues. In DNA, the CDR3 is TGTGCCAGCACCACAACACGTGAGCAGTTCTTC. Residues: CASTTTREQFF.

The chain carries TRBV30 and TRBJ2-1; TRBD1 is a possible D gene (6 bases). The CDR3 length is 13 residues. V was cut by 3 bases and J by 1 base, with 7 bases left in between. The V gene's germline CDR1 is GTSNPN and CDR2 SVGIG (reference sequence). The CDR3 nucleotides read TGTGCCTGGAGACAGGGATCCTACAATGAGCAGTTCTTC. Translation gives CAWRQGSYNEQFF. The complete variable domain, with remaining parts taken from reference TRBV30 and TRBJ2-1, reads SQTIHQWPATLVQPVGSPLSLECTVEGTSNPNLYWYRQAAGRGLQLLFYSVGIGQISSEVPQNLSASRPQDRQFILSSKKLLLSDSGFYLCAWRQGSYNEQFFGPGTRLTVL.

V is TRBV11-3 and J is TRBJ1-1, with D possibly matching TRBD1 (5 bases). V shed 2 bases and J shed 4 bases, with 11 bases lying between them. The germline V gene encodes CDR1 SGHNT and CDR2 YENEEA. This CDR3 comprises 14 residues. CDR3 residues: CASSLNQGTTEAFF. DNA of the CDR3: TGTGCCAGCAGCTTAAATCAGGGCACCACTGAAGCTTTCTTT.

The rearrangement uses TRBV15 and TRBJ2-7; D is unresolved. Germline loops: CDR1 LNHNV, CDR2 YYDKDF (reference sequence). CDR3 length: 17 amino acids. V was trimmed by 0 bases and J by 3 bases, leaving 18 bases between them. CDR3 residues: CATSREGGTSPLYEQYF. The CDR3 nucleotides read TGTGCCACCAGCAGAGAAGGTGGTACCTCCCCCCTCTACGAGCAGTACTTC.

This chain links TRBV2 with TRBJ1-1; 10 positions match TRBD1. Unmatched junction bases numbered 5, after V lost 0 bases and J lost 10 bases. The CDR3 is 14 residues long. Germline CDR1 reads SNHLY; CDR2 reads FYNNEI. In DNA form, the CDR3 reads TGTGCCAGCAGTGAAGCGGGACAGGGGCGGCGAGCTTTCTTT. Translated: CASSEAGQGRRAFF.

The V and J genes are TRBV20-1 and TRBJ2-3, with D unclear. Deletions cut 6 bases from V and 5 bases from J, with 9 bases between. The CDR3 extends over 11 amino acids. The germline CDR1 and CDR2 sequences are DFQATT and SNEGSKA (reference sequence). The CDR3 DNA sequence: TGCAGTGCAAGGGTGGGAGATACGCAGTATTTT. Translated: CSARVGDTQYF.

J is TRBJ2-1 and V is TRBV5-4; 9 nucleotides match TRBD2. The J segment lost 4 bases and the V segment lost 1 base, leaving 6 bases of the junction unmatched. From germline, CDR1 is SGHNT and CDR2 YYREEE (reference sequence). The CDR3 has 16 amino acids. In nucleotides, the CDR3 is TGTGCCAGCAGCTTGAGTGGCGGGGGGGTGTACAATGAGCAGTTCTTC. Protein: CASSLSGGGVYNEQFF.

The chain employs TRBV7-8 and TRBJ2-7; tentatively, D is TRBD2 (6 bases). This CDR3 spans 18 amino acids. The V end was cut by 1 base, the J end by 0 bases, with 19 bases between. CDR1 is SGHVS and CDR2 is FQNEAQ in the germline V gene. This CDR3 reads CASSLGDSGLSSSYEQYF. The CDR3, as DNA: TGTGCCAGCAGCTTAGGGGATTCGGGACTTTCGAGCTCCTACGAGCAGTACTTC.

In this sample, this clone turned up a few times. DNA of the CDR3: TGTGCCAGCAGAGAAAGGGCTCGCAATGAGCAGTTCTTC. This encodes CASRERARNEQFF. The chain employs TRBV25-1 and TRBJ2-1, with unresolved D. The V gene lost 6 bases and the J gene lost 6 bases, with 12 bases spanning the gap. CDR3 length: 13 amino acids. Germline V lookup: CDR1 MGHDK, CDR2 SYGVNS.

This clone was found once. V gene TRBV7-2 combines with J gene TRBJ1-2; D perhaps matches TRBD1 (6 bases). The CDR3 runs to 16 residues. Germline lookup yields CDR1 SGHTA and CDR2 FQGNSA. The ends were cut back, 4 bases at V and 4 bases at J, with 19 bases in the middle. In nucleotides, the CDR3 is TGTGCCAGCAGCTCCCAACCGACAGGCGCGGGCTATGGCTACACCTTC. This gives the protein CASSSQPTGAGYGYTF.

The chain is built from TRBV2 and TRBJ1-6; D is possibly TRBD1 (5 bases). Germline CDR1 is SNHLY and CDR2 is FYNNEI. The V gene lost 6 bases and the J gene lost 7 bases, with 13 bases spanning the gap. The CDR3 is 14 amino acids. CDR3 sequence: CASRAGTDNSPLHF. The CDR3 region has the DNA TGTGCCAGCAGGGCCGGGACGGACAATTCACCCCTCCACTTT.

The V call is TRBV7-9, the J call TRBJ1-4; perhaps TRBD1 as D (5 bases). The V and J ends lost 5 bases and 4 bases respectively, with 11 bases between them. The V gene's germline CDR1 is SEHNR and CDR2 FQNEAQ (reference sequence). The length of the CDR3 is 14 residues. This CDR3 is CASSRDGLNEKLFF. The CDR3 nucleotides read TGTGCCAGCAGCCGGGACGGTCTTAATGAAAAACTGTTTTTT.

The chain uses TRBV4-1 and TRBJ2-1, with D hard to call. Trimming removed 0 bases at V and 10 bases at J, with 13 bases between. Looked up from germline, CDR1 is MGHRA and CDR2 is YSYEKL. The length of the CDR3 is 14 residues. This CDR3 reads CASSQEFRAREQFF. DNA of the CDR3: TGCGCCAGCAGCCAAGAATTCCGGGCTCGAGAGCAGTTCTTC.